This paragraph reports one T cell receptor beta chain. Its specificity is not known. This record comes from a study of cytomegalovirus exposure and HLA in healthy donors. Study observations and caveats: Altogether, 150 to 200 TCR beta chains were recorded as cytomegalovirus-associated. TCR sequences were mostly rare, though some public TCRs occurred in many donors.

Assay used: immunoSEQ multiplex PCR; TCRdb lists only in-frame clones, some missing. Found here are about 130,000 clones, 89% of them singletons; the top ten hold over 1%. The V end was cut by 9 bases, the J end by 4 bases, with 15 bases between. Germline-derived CDR1 and CDR2 are LNHDA and SQIVND (reference sequence). This CDR3 has 13 residues. The chain joins TRBV19 to TRBJ1-1, with D unclear. Sample: PBMCs. The TCR comes from a woman younger than 30 in good health and CMV-seronegative. CDR3 amino acids: CASLDLFGTEAFF. In DNA, the CDR3 is TGTGCCAGCCTAGACCTTTTTGGCACTGAAGCTTTCTTT.